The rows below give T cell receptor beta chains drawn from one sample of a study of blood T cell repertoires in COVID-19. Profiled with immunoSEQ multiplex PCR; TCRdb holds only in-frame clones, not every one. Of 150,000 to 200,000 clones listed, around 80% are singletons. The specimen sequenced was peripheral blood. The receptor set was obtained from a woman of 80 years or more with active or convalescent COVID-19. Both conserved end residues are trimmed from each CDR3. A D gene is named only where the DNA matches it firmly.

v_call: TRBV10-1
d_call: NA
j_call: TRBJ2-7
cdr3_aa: ASSESLGASYEQY

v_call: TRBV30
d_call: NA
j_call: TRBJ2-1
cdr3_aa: AWGPGLPHNEQF

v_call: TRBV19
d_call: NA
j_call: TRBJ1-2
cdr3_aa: ASSAGRGPYGYT

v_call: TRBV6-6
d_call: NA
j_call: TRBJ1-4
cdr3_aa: ASSYSEKLF

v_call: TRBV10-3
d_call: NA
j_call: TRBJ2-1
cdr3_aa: AISEWGTGVGNEQF

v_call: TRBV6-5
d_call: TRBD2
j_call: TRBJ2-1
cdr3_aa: ASSYSVGGGADEQF

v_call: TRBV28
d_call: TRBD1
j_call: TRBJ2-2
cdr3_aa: ASSFLLGQANTGELF

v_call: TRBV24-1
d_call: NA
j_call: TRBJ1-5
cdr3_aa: ATSDLFSSGGPQH

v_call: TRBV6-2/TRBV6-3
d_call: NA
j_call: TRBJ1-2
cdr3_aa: ASSQPTGSSRGYT

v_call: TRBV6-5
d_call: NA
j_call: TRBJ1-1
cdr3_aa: ASSRTGDHTEAF

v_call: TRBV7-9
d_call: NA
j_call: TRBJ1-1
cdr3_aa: ASSFLNLLAAF

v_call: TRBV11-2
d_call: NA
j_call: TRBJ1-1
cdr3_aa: ASSLEQQVGLPEAF

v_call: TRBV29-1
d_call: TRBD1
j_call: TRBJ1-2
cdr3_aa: SVGDRAVGGYT

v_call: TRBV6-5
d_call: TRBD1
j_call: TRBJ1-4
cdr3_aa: ATSRDRGNEKLF

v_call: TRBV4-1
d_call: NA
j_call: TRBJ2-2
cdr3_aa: ASSQVTAGTGELF

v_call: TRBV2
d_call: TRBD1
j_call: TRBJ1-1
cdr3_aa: ASRKTGVNTEAF

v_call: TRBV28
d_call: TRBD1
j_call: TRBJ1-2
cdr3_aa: ASSGTSQGPYGYT

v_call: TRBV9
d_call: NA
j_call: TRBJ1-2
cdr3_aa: ASTSGEPYGYT

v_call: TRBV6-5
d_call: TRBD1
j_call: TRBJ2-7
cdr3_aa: ASTSLQGTAGEQY

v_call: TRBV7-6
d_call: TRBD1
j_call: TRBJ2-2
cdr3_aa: ASRARGPITGELF

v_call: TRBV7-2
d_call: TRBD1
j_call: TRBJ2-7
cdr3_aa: ASSAGGKFYEQY

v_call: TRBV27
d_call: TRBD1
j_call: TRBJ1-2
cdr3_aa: ASRSRAGTGAGGYT

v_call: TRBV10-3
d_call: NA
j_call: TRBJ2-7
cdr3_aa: AIRDTLRHEQY

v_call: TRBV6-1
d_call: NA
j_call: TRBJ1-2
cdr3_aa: ASSEGARGSNYGYT

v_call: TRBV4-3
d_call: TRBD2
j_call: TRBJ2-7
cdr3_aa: ASSQVYGTSGYEQY

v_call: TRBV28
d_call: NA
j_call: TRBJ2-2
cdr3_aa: ASSLPSGTNTGELF

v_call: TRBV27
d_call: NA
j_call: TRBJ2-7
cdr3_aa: ASSLGLNYEQY

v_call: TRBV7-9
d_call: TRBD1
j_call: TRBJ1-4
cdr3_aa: ASSSGQGLEKLF

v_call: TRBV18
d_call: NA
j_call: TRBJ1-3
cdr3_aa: ASSPPGGSGNTIY

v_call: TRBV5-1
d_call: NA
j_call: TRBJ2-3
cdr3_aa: ASSFIQGSDTQY

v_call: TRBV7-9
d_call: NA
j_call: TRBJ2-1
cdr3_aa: ASSLNSGNEQF

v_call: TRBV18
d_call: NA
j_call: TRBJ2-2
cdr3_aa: ASSPLDSPTGELF

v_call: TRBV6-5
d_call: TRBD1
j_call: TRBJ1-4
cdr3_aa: ASSYSTGNEKLF

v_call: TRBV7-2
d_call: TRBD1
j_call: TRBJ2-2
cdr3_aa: ASSLVVRGRGELF

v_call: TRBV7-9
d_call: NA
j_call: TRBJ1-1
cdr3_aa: ASSLAGWATEAF

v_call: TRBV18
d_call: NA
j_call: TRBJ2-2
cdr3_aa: ASSPRTSTGELF

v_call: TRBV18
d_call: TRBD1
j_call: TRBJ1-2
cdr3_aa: ASSPQGANYGYT

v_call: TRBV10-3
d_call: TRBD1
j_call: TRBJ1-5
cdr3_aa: AISATGGDNQPQH

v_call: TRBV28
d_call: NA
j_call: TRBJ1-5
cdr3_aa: ASTIRTVNQPQH

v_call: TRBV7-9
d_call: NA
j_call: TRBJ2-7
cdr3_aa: ASSLGGGGAYEQY

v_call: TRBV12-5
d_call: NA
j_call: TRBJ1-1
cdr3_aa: ASGLGPNTEAF

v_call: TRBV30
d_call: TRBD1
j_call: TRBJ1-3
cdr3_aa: AWSRGPTIY